Below, one T cell receptor (beta chain) is given with its context. The antigen is unknown. The data were produced by immunoSEQ multiplex PCR, yet TCRdb's version contains in-frame clones alone and is incomplete. The sample carries 100,000 or so clones, around 94% recorded once. The data stem from a study of OX40 agonist ivuxolimab in advanced cancers. General study points: Partial responders treated at 0.1-3.0 mg/kg exhibited clonal expansion among the lowest measured. The work left the antigen specificity of expanded peripheral T cells undetermined. Within 6 weeks, CD4+ and CD8+ blood T cells expanded clonally at 0.1 to 3.0 mg/kg.

Germline V gives CDR1 SGHDN, CDR2 FVKESK. CDR3 length: 19 amino acids. After removal of 0 bases from V and 8 bases from J, the junction contained 14 bases not matched to a gene. The TCR originated in an adult with an advanced solid tumor such as melanoma, head and neck, liver or kidney cancer. This sample comprised CD4+ or CD8+ T cells sorted from blood, obtained in a trial of the OX40 agonist ivuxolimab. The gene calls are TRBV14 and TRBJ2-1, with 12 bases fitting TRBD2. In DNA, the CDR3 is TGTGCCAGCAGCCAAGAGACAGGACTAGCGGGGAGGTCGACGGATGAGCAGTTCTTC. It encodes CASSQETGLAGRSTDEQFF.